One sample yielded the 30 T cell receptor beta chains listed below, sequenced in a study of OX40 agonist ivuxolimab in advanced cancers. The method was immunoSEQ multiplex PCR; TCRdb's version includes in-frame clones alone and lacks a portion of them. The top ten clones hold 1% of a sample with around 140,000 clones, 90% to 95% of them seen once. The sample was CD4+ or CD8+ T cells sorted from blood, taken in a trial of the OX40 agonist ivuxolimab. These receptors were obtained from an adult with an advanced solid tumor such as melanoma, head and neck, liver or kidney cancer.

The V and J genes are TRBV5-1 and TRBJ2-1, with D perhaps given as TRBD1 or TRBD2 (5 bases each). The CDR3 is made up of 17 amino acids. The germline gives CDR1 SGHRS, CDR2 YFSETQ. Trimming removed 4 bases from V and 0 bases from J, with 17 bases in between. The CDR3 bases are TGCGCCAGCAGCGGCCGGCGAGGGGATAGCTCCTACAATGAGCAGTTCTTC. This translates into CASSGRRGDSSYNEQFF.

The chain has TRBV5-5 and TRBJ1-5, with D tentatively TRBD1 (6 bases). Trimming took 6 bases from V and 6 from J, leaving 16 bases between them. The CDR3 length is 14 residues. Germline V CDR1 and CDR2: SGHKS, YYEKEE (reference sequence). Here the CDR3 DNA reads TGTGCCAGCACCCGAGGGGGGACACCTCAGCCCCAGCATTTT. It yields the protein CASTRGGTPQPQHF.

The chain carries TRBV15 and TRBJ2-7; D gene ambiguous. The V end was cut by 1 base, the J end by 2 bases, with 12 bases between. The germline V gene has CDR1 LNHNV and CDR2 YYDKDF (reference sequence). The CDR3 has 15 amino acids. The CDR3, as DNA: TGTGCCACCAGCAGAGGAACGGACGTTACCTACGAGCAGTACTTC. This translates into CATSRGTDVTYEQYF. Supplemented by reference TRBV15 and TRBJ2-7, the full variable domain reads DAMVIQNPRYQVTQFGKPVTLSCSQTLNHNVMYWYQQKSSQAPKLLFHYYDKDFNNEADTPDNFQSRRPNTSFCFLDIRSPGLGDTAMYLCATSRGTDVTYEQYFGPGTRLTVT.

This clone was seen only once. The chain employs TRBV7-8 and TRBJ2-5; possible D gene TRBD2, 6 bases. The V gene lost 5 bases and the J gene lost 3 bases, with 19 bases spanning the gap. Germline V CDR1 and CDR2: SGHVS, FQNEAQ. The CDR3 contains 16 residues. CDR3 nucleotide sequence: TGTGCCAGCAGCCTCCAAACGGGACGGGAGAAAGAGACCCAGTACTTC. Translated: CASSLQTGREKETQYF.

This sequence joins TRBV9 and TRBJ2-1, with TRBD1 as a possible D gene (6 bases). The CDR3 runs to 14 residues. Germline CDR1 and CDR2: SGDLS and YYNGEE. Between the trimmed V and J ends, which lost 0 bases and 5 bases, there was a span of 9 bases. CDR3 bases: TGTGCCAGCAGCGTAGGACAGGTTGACAATGAGCAGTTCTTC. As protein: CASSVGQVDNEQFF.

The V gene is TRBV7-2, the J gene TRBJ2-3, with 8 bases matching TRBD2. The CDR3 is made up of 16 amino acids. Germline values: CDR1 SGHTA, CDR2 FQGNSA. The trim removed 5 bases at V and 4 bases at J, leaving 11 bases unmatched. The CDR3 DNA reads TGTGCCAGCAGCCCAGTTAGGAGCGGGAGTTCAGATACGCAGTATTTT. It translates to CASSPVRSGSSDTQYF.

This clone was recorded only once. The rearrangement uses TRBV5-1 and TRBJ1-5; D unclear. This CDR3 has 15 amino acids. The germline V and J ends were trimmed by 0 bases and 3 bases, with 10 bases remaining between them. CDR1 and CDR2 (germline): SGHRS, YFSETQ. The CDR3 reads CASSLAGRANQPQHF. CDR3 DNA: TGCGCCAGCAGCTTGGCCGGGCGGGCCAATCAGCCCCAGCATTTT.

This clone was picked up one time. The rearrangement uses TRBV9 and TRBJ2-1; 9 positions agree with TRBD1. V lost 4 bases and J lost 13; bases outside the gene matches: 12. CDR3 length: 14 amino acids. CDR1 is SGDLS, CDR2 YYNGEE, per germline. CDR3 protein: CASSHSTGQGYQFF. As DNA, the CDR3 is TGTGCCAGCAGCCACTCTACGGGACAGGGATACCAGTTCTTC.

The rearrangement joins TRBV9 to TRBJ1-4; D unresolved. From germline, CDR1 is SGDLS and CDR2 YYNGEE. V shed 4 bases and J shed 7 bases, with 17 bases lying between them. This CDR3 is 15 amino acids long. CDR3 in DNA: TGTGCCAGCAGCTCGGCCGCGGGCTTAGGTGAAAAACTGTTTTTT. It translates to CASSSAAGLGEKLFF.

This clone was seen a single time. The chain combines TRBV27 with TRBJ2-2; D gene unclear. The CDR3 is 15 residues long. Trimming cost V 6 bases and J 2 bases, with 13 bases left between them. The germline CDR1 and CDR2 sequences are MNHEY and SMNVEV (reference sequence). CDR3 sequence: CASRGLIINTGELFF. The CDR3 DNA reads as TGTGCCAGCAGAGGGCTTATCATTAACACCGGGGAGCTGTTTTTT.

The rearrangement joins TRBV5-5 to TRBJ2-6, with TRBD1 matching 9 bases. This CDR3 is 16 amino acids long. V shed 7 bases, J shed 1 base, and the junction held 6 bases outside the gene matches. In germline, CDR1 is SGHKS, CDR2 YYEKEE (reference sequence). The DNA for the CDR3 is TGTGCCAGCTTGGGACAGGGTTTTTCTGGGGCCAACGTCCTGACTTTC. Protein sequence: CASLGQGFSGANVLTF.

The chain recombines TRBV2 with TRBJ1-1; 7 positions match TRBD1. This CDR3 comprises 13 residues. Germline V gene sequence: CDR1 SNHLY, CDR2 FYNNEI. With 5 bases clipped from V and 3 bases from J, the junction kept 3 bases outside the gene matches. CDR3 region: CASSTDRDTEAFF. In DNA, the CDR3 is TGTGCCAGCAGTACAGACAGGGACACTGAAGCTTTCTTT.

The rearrangement uses TRBV6-6 and TRBJ1-1, with no clear D. The CDR3 sequence is 14 residues long. Germline-derived CDR1 and CDR2 are MNHNY and SVGAGI (reference sequence). The V and J ends lost 0 bases and 4 bases respectively, with 9 bases between them. The CDR3 protein is CASSYSLGSTEAFF. The CDR3 DNA follows: TGTGCCAGCAGTTACTCGTTAGGGTCCACTGAAGCTTTCTTT.

The chain employs TRBV9 and TRBJ1-3, with a tentative D call TRBD1 (5 bases). Deletions cut 4 bases from V and 0 bases from J, with 8 bases between. Germline CDR1 is SGDLS and CDR2 is YYNGEE. This CDR3 spans 14 amino acids. CDR3 loop: CASSWGSSGNTIYF. The CDR3 DNA follows: TGTGCCAGCAGCTGGGGGTCCTCTGGAAACACCATATATTTT.

The V call is TRBV27, the J call TRBJ1-1; D is possibly TRBD1 (5 bases). The germline CDR1 and CDR2 sequences are MNHEY and SMNVEV (reference sequence). V was clipped by 8 bases and J by 4 bases, with 17 bases between them. The CDR3 length is 14 residues. CDR3 DNA: TGTGCCAGCCGAGACATATGGGGGAGCACTGAAGCTTTCTTT. Translation: CASRDIWGSTEAFF.

This chain joins TRBV2 and TRBJ2-7, with D possibly matching TRBD2 (7 bases). V gave up 3 bases and J gave up 0 bases, with 12 bases separating them. The CDR3 has 15 amino acids. CDR1 is SNHLY, CDR2 FYNNEI, per germline. The CDR3 DNA sequence: TGTGCCAGCAGTGACCGGGGGGCTGGCTCCTACGAGCAGTACTTC. Translation gives CASSDRGAGSYEQYF.

The J gene is TRBJ2-7, the V gene TRBV2; 8 bases fit TRBD1. CDR1 is SNHLY and CDR2 is FYNNEI in the germline V gene. The CDR3 extends over 14 amino acids. The junction had 3 bases not matched to a gene; V was cut back by 4 bases and J by 1 base. The CDR3 reads CASSAQGVSYEQYF. In DNA form, the CDR3 reads TGTGCCAGCAGTGCACAGGGGGTTTCCTACGAGCAGTACTTC.

The CDR3 sequence is CSVVEIAGGPSGNEQFF. In DNA, the CDR3 is TGCAGCGTTGTTGAGATAGCGGGGGGTCCCTCGGGCAATGAGCAGTTCTTC. V gene TRBV29-1 combines with J gene TRBJ2-1; 10 bases align to TRBD2. Germline CDR1 reads SQVTM; CDR2 reads ANQGSEA. The CDR3 sequence is 17 residues long. J lost 6 bases, V lost 4 bases, and 15 bases had no gene match.

This chain connects TRBV6-4 to TRBJ1-2; D unresolved. CDR3 length equals 14 residues. V shed 0 bases and J shed 6 bases, with 11 bases lying between them. Looked up from germline, CDR1 is MRHNA and CDR2 is SNTAGT. The CDR3 spells CASSDSSRGDGYTF. Written as DNA, the CDR3 is TGTGCCAGCAGTGACTCGAGTCGAGGAGATGGCTACACCTTC.

The chain is built from TRBV7-2 and TRBJ2-4, with D maybe TRBD2 (5 bases). This CDR3 comprises 16 residues. Germline V gene sequence: CDR1 SGHTA, CDR2 FQGNSA. Trimming left V 1 base short and J 3 bases short, with 13 bases between. DNA of the CDR3: TGTGCCAGCAGCTTAGACTGGCGGGTAGTCAAAAACATTCAGTACTTC. This sequence encodes CASSLDWRVVKNIQYF. Full variable domain (remainder filled in from reference TRBV7-2 and TRBJ2-4): GAGVSQSPSNKVTEKGKDVELRCDPISGHTALYWYRQSLGQGLEFLIYFQGNSAPDKSGLPSDRFSAERTGGSVSTLTIQRTQQEDSAVYLCASSLDWRVVKNIQYFGAGTRLSVL.

The chain is built from TRBV6-5 and TRBJ2-5; TRBD2 aligns across 12 bases. The germline gives CDR1 MNHEY, CDR2 SVGAGI. There are 16 residues in the CDR3. Trimming took 2 bases from V and 2 from J; bases not matched to a gene: 3. The CDR3 DNA is TGTGCCAGCAGTTACACTCTAGCGGGGGGGCAAGAGACCCAGTACTTC. Amino acid sequence: CASSYTLAGGQETQYF.

This clone has a single count. The rearrangement joins TRBV5-5 to TRBJ1-1, with D perhaps TRBD1 (6 bases). V was clipped by 4 bases and J by 0 bases, with 19 bases between them. The germline gives CDR1 SGHKS, CDR2 YYEKEE (reference sequence). This CDR3 has 17 amino acids. The CDR3 region is CASSPVTGRIMNTEAFF. The CDR3 DNA follows: TGTGCCAGCAGCCCCGTTACAGGGAGAATAATGAACACTGAAGCTTTCTTT.

This chain links TRBV9 with TRBJ1-5, with TRBD1 as a possible D gene (5 bases). The CDR3 runs 13 residues. V was shortened by 1 base and J by 5 bases, with 7 bases between the two germline ends. Germline CDR1 and CDR2: SGDLS and YYNGEE. Written as DNA, the CDR3 is TGTGCCAGCAGCGTACAGGGACATCAGCCCCAGCATTTT. It encodes CASSVQGHQPQHF.

The chain combines TRBV9 with TRBJ1-2, with 8 bases aligning to TRBD1. CDR3 length equals 14 residues. The J segment lost 5 bases and the V segment lost 2 bases, leaving 5 bases of the junction unmatched. In germline, CDR1 is SGDLS, CDR2 YYNGEE. In DNA form, the CDR3 reads TGTGCCAGCAGCGTCTCGGGACAGGAGTATGGCTACACCTTC. This translates into CASSVSGQEYGYTF.

The chain joins TRBV5-1 to TRBJ2-3, with 7 positions matching TRBD2. J lost 2 bases, V lost 0 bases, and 3 bases had no gene match. This CDR3 has 15 residues. Germline CDR1 reads SGHRS; CDR2 reads YFSETQ. The CDR3 loop is CASSLGAGLTDTQYF. CDR3 DNA: TGCGCCAGCAGCTTGGGAGCGGGACTCACAGATACGCAGTATTTT.

The rearrangement joins TRBV5-5 to TRBJ2-3, with 9 nucleotides matching TRBD1. Germline trimming cut 4 bases from V and 2 bases from J; bases unmatched to any gene: 14. The CDR3 has 18 residues. Germline assignment: CDR1 SGHKS and CDR2 YYEKEE (reference sequence). In nucleotides, the CDR3 is TGTGCCAGCAGCCCCTCGATGGGACAGGGATACTCCACAGATACGCAGTATTTT. This codes for CASSPSMGQGYSTDTQYF. The variable domain in full, with the rest retrieved from reference TRBV5-5 and TRBJ2-3, is DAGVTQSPTHLIKTRGQQVTLRCSPISGHKSVSWYQQVLGQGPQFIFQYYEKEERGRGNFPDRFSARQFPNYSSELNVNALLLGDSALYLCASSPSMGQGYSTDTQYFGPGTRLTVL.

The chain links TRBV2 to TRBJ2-1; 9 bases map to TRBD2. Germline CDR1 reads SNHLY; CDR2 reads FYNNEI. CDR3 length: 16 amino acids. Trimming at V came to 4 bases and at J to 6 bases, leaving 10 bases not matched to a gene. CDR3 sequence: CASSAPGLAYGNEQFF. As DNA, the CDR3 is TGTGCCAGCAGTGCGCCCGGACTAGCGTACGGCAATGAGCAGTTCTTC. The variable domain in full, with the rest retrieved from reference TRBV2 and TRBJ2-1, is EPEVTQTPSHQVTQMGQEVILRCVPISNHLYFYWYRQILGQKVEFLVSFYNNEISEKSEIFDDQFSVERPDGSNFTLKIRSTKLEDSAMYFCASSAPGLAYGNEQFFGPGTRLTVL.

This chain links TRBV11-2 with TRBJ1-2; unclear D gene. V lost 4 bases, J lost 0 bases, and 21 bases lay in between. CDR1 and CDR2 from the germline V gene are SGHAT and FQNNGV. CDR3 size: 18 residues. The CDR3 bases are TGTGCCAGCAGCTCCGCCCACGGCGTTGGCATTTCTAACTATGGCTACACCTTC. It encodes CASSSAHGVGISNYGYTF.

The CDR3 spells CASSANSNYGYTF. DNA of the CDR3: TGTGCCAGCTCGGCCAATTCTAACTATGGCTACACCTTC. The J gene is TRBJ1-2, the V gene TRBV18; no definite D call. Trimming took 6 bases from V and 0 from J, leaving 8 bases between them. The CDR3 consists of 13 residues. Per germline, CDR1 KGHSH and CDR2 LQKENI.

This clone was detected only once. The rearrangement joins TRBV9 to TRBJ1-1; D uncertain. Looked up from germline, CDR1 is SGDLS and CDR2 is YYNGEE. V lost 0 bases and J lost 1, with 4 bases in between. The CDR3 length is 13 residues. CDR3 sequence: CASSVDRNTEAFF. CDR3 DNA: TGTGCCAGCAGCGTAGACAGGAACACTGAAGCTTTCTTT.